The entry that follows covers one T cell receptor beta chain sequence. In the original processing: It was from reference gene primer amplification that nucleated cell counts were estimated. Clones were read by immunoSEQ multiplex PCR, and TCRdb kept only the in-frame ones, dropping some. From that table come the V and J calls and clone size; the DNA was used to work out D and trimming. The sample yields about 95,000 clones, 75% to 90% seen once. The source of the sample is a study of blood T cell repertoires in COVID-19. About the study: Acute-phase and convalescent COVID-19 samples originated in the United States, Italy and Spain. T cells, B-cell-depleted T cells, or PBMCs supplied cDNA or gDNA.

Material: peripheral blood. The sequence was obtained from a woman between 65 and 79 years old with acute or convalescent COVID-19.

The CDR3 sequence is CASSLESSYNSPLHF. As DNA, the CDR3 is TGTGCCAGCAGCTTAGAGAGCTCCTATAATTCACCCCTCCACTTT. V and J are TRBV2 and TRBJ1-6; D is ambiguous. The CDR3 contains 15 residues. V was pared by 6 bases and J by 0 bases, with 9 bases between. The V gene's germline CDR1 is SNHLY and CDR2 FYNNEI.